Each of the 2 T cell receptor beta chains below was sequenced from the same sample in a study of blood T cell repertoires in COVID-19. The repertoire was sequenced with immunoSEQ multiplex PCR; TCRdb's copy has only in-frame clones and lacks some. The top ten hold about 9.3% of the sample, which has roughly 200,000 clones, 80% to 90% seen once. Source material: PBMCs or T cells enriched from blood (not recorded which). The source of these receptors is a man aged 35 to 55 who had recovered from COVID-19.

This clone was seen a handful of times. The chain joins TRBV4-1 to TRBJ2-7, with D perhaps matching TRBD2 (6 bases). Germline V gene data show CDR1 as MGHRA and CDR2 as YSYEKL. This CDR3 spans 15 amino acids. The ends were cut back, 2 bases at V and 2 bases at J, with 13 bases in the middle. The CDR3 sequence: CASSQPWTGAYEQYF. The CDR3 DNA reads as TGCGCCAGCAGCCAACCATGGACGGGAGCCTACGAGCAGTACTTC.

The chain uses TRBV9 and TRBJ1-1; perhaps TRBD1 as D (5 bases). Germline CDR1 reads SGDLS; CDR2 reads YYNGEE. The length of the CDR3 is 13 residues. The germline V and J ends were trimmed by 3 bases and 4 bases, with 10 bases remaining between them. The CDR3 nucleotides read TGTGCCAGCAGCGCCGGGGGAGGCACTGAAGCTTTCTTT. This encodes CASSAGGGTEAFF.